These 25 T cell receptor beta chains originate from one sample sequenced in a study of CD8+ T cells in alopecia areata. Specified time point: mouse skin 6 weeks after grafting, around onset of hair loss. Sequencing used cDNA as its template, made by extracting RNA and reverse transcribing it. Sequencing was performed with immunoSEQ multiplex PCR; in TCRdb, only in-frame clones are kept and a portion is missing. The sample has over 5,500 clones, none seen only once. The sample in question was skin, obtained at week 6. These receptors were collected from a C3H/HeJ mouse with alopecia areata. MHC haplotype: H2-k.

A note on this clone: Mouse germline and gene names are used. Incomplete CDR3 DNA: TGTGCCAGCAGCCCCGCCACTGGGGGGTGGACAGAA. It specifies CASSPATGGWTE. The entire CDR3 reads CASSPATGGWTETLYF. This chain links TRBV5 with TRBJ2-3, with 9 bases aligning to TRBD2. The CDR3 is cut off 4 residues early in the read; its end comes from the germline J gene. V lost 4 bases, J lost 4 bases, and 9 bases stayed unmatched. The CDR3 spans 16 residues. Germline-derived CDR1 and CDR2 are LGHNA and YNLKQL (reference sequence).

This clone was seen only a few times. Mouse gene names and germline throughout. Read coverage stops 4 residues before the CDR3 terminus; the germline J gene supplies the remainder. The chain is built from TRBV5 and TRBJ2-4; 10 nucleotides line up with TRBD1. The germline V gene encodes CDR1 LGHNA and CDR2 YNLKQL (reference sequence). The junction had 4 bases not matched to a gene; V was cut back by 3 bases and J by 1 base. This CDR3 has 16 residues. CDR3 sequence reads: CASSQTGGVGQNTLYF. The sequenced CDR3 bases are TGTGCCAGCAGCCAGACAGGGGGCGTTGGTCAAAAC.

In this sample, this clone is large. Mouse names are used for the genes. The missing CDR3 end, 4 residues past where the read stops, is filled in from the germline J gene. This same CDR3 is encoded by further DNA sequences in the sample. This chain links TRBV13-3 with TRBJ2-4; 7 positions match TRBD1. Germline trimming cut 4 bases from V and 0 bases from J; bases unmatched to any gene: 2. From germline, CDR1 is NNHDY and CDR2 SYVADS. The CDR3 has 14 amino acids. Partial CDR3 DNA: TGTGCCAGCAGTCACAGGGGAAGTCAAAAC. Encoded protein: CASSHRGSQN. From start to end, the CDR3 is CASSHRGSQNTLYF.

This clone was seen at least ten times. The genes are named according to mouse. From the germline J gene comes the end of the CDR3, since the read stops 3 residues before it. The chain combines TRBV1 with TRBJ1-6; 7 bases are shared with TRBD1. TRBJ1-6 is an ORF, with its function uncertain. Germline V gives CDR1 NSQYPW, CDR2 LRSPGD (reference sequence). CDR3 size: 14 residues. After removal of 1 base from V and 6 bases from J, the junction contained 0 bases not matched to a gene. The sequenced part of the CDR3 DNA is TGCACCTGCAGTGCAGGACAGGGTAATTCGCCC. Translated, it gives CTCSAGQGNSP. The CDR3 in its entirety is CTCSAGQGNSPLYF.

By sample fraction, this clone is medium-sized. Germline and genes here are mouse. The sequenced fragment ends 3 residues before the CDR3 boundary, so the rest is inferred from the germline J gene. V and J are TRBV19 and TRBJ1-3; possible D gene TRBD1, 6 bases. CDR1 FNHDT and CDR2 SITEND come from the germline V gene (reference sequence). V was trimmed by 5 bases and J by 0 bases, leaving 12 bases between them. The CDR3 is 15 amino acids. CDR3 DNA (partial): TGTGCCAGCAGCCGTCCCAGGGGTTCTGGAAATACG. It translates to CASSRPRGSGNT. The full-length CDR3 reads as CASSRPRGSGNTLYF. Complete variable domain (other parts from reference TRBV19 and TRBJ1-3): GGIITQTPKFLIGQEGQKLTLKCQQNFNHDTMYWYRQDSGKGLRLIYYSITENDLQKGDLSEGYDASREKKSSFSLTVTSAQKNEMAVFLCASSRPRGSGNTLYFGEGSRLIVV.

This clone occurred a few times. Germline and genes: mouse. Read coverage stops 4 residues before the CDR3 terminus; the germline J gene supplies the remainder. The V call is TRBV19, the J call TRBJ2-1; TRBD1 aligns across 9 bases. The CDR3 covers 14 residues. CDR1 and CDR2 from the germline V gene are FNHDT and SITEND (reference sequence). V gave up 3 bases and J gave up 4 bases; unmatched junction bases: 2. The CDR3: CASSKGTGYAEQFF. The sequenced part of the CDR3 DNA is TGTGCCAGCAGTAAAGGGACAGGGTATGCT.

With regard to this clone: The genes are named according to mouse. CDR3 sequence reads: CAWSRDWGKNTLYF. The sequenced part of the CDR3 DNA is TGTGCCTGGAGTAGGGACTGGGGGAAAAAC. V and J are TRBV31 and TRBJ2-4, with 11 bases that match TRBD2. With the read ending 4 residues before the CDR3 end, the germline J gene is used to fill in that end. This CDR3 comprises 14 residues. The germline gives CDR1 GKSSPN, CDR2 SITVG.

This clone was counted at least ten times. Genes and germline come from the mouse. CDR3 sequence reads: CASSFLDWAYEQYF. The part of the CDR3 DNA that was read is TGTGCCAGCAGTTTCCTGGACTGGGCGTAT. The chain uses TRBV14 and TRBJ2-7, with 8 bases fitting TRBD2. The read terminates 4 residues before the CDR3 end, so the remaining end is supplied by the germline J gene. The germline V gene has CDR1 SGHDT and CDR2 FRDEAV. CDR3 length equals 14 residues.

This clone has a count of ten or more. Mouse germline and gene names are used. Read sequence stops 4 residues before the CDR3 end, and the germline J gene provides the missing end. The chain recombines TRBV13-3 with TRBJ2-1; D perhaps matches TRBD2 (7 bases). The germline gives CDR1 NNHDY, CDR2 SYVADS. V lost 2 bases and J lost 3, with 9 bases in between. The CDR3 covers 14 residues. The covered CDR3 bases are TGTGCCAGCAGTGAGTGGGGGGCCTATGCT. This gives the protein CASSEWGAYA. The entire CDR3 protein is CASSEWGAYAEQFF.

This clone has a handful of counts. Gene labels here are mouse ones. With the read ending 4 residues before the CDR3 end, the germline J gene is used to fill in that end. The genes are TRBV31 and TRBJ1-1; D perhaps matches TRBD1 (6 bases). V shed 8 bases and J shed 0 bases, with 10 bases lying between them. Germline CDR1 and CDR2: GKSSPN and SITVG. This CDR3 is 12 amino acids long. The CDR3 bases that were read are TGTGCCGGTAGGACAGCAAACACA. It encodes CAGRTANT. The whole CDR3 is CAGRTANTEVFF.

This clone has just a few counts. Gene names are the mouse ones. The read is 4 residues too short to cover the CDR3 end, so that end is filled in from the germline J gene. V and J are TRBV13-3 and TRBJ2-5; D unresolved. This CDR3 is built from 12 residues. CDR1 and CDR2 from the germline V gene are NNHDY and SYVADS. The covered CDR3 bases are TGTGCCAGCAGTGATGCCCTAGAC. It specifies CASSDALD. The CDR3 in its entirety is CASSDALDTQYF.

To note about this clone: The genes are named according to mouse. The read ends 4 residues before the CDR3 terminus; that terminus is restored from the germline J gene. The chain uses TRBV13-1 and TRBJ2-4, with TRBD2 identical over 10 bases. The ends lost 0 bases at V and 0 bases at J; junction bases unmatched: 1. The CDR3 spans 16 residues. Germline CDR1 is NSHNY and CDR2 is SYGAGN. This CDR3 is CASSDGGLGSQNTLYF. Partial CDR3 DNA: TGTGCCAGCAGTGATGGGGGACTGGGGAGTCAAAAC.

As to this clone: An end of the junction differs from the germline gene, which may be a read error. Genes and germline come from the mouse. The DNA read from the CDR3 is TGTGCCAGCAGTCTAGAC. This encodes CASSLD. The whole CDR3 region reads CASSLDTQYF. The V gene is TRBV17, the J gene TRBJ2-5; D is unresolved. The read terminates 4 residues before the CDR3 end, so the remaining end is supplied by the germline J gene. The CDR3 loop spans 10 amino acids. Germline V lookup: CDR1 MNHDT, CDR2 YYDKIL. The whole variable domain, filled in from reference TRBV17 and TRBJ2-5, reads DTTVKQNPRYKLARVGKPVNLICSQTMNHDTMYWYQKKPNQAPKLLLFYYDKILNREADTFEKFQSSRPNNSFCSLYIGSAGLEYSAMYLCASSLDTQYFGPGTRLLVL.

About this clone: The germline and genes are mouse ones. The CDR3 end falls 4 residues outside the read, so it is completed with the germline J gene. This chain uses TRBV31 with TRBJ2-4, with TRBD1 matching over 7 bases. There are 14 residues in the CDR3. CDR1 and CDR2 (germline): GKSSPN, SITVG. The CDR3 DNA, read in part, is TGTGCCTGGAGTCCCGGGACAGTAAAAAAC. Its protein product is CAWSPGTVKN. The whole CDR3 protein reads CAWSPGTVKNTLYF.

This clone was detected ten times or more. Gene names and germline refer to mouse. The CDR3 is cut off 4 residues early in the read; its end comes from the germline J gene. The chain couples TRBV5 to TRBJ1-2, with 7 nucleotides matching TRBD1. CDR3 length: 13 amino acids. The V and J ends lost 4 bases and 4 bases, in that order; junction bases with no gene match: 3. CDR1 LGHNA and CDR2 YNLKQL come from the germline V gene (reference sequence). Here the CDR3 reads CASSPRDSSDYTF. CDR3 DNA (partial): TGTGCCAGCAGCCCCCGGGACAGCTCC.

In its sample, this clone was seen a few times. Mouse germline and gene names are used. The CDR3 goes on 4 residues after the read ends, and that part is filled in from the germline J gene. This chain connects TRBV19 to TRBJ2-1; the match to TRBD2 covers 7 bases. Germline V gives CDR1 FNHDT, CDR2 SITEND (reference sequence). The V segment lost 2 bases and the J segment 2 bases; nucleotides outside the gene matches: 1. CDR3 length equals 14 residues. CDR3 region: CASSIWGYYAEQFF. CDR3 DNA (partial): TGTGCCAGCAGTATCTGGGGGTACTATGCT.

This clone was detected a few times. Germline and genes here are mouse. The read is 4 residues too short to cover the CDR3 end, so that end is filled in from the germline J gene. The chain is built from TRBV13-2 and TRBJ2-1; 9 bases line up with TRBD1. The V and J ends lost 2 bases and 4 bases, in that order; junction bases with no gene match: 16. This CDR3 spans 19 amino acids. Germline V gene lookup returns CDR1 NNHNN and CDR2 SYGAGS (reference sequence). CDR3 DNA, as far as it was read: TGTGCCAGCGGTGACCTCTCCGGGACAGGGAAGGGTAGGTATGCT. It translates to CASGDLSGTGKGRYA. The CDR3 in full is CASGDLSGTGKGRYAEQFF.

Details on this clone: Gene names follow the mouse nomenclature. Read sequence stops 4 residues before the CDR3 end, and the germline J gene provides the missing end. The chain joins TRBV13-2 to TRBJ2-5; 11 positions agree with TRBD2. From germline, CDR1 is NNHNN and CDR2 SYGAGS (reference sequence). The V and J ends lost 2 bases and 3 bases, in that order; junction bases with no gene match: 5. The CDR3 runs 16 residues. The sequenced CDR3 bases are TGTGCCAGCGGTGACTGGACTGGGGGGATTCAAGAC. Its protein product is CASGDWTGGIQD. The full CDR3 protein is CASGDWTGGIQDTQYF.

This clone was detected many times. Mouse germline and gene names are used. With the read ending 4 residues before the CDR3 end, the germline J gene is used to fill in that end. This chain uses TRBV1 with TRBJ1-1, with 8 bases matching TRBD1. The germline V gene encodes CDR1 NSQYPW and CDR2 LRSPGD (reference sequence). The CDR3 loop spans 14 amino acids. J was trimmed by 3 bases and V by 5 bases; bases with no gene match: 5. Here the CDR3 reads CTCSPQGADTEVFF. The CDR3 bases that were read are TGCACCTGCAGTCCTCAGGGGGCGGACACA. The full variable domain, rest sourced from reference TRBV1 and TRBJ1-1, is VTLLEQNPRWRLVPRGQAVNLRCILKNSQYPWMSWYQQDLQKQLQWLFTLRSPGDKEVKSLPGADYLATRVTDTELRLQVANMSQGRTLYCTCSPQGADTEVFFGKGTRLTVV.

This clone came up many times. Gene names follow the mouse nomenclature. The CDR3 DNA, read in part, is TGTGCCAGCAGTTCCCGGGACAAAAACTCC. It encodes CASSSRDKNS. The full CDR3 protein reads CASSSRDKNSDYTF. The gene calls are TRBV13-1 and TRBJ1-2, with a weak D call TRBD1 (6 bases). The DNA ends 4 residues before the CDR3 does, and the rest of the CDR3 is filled in from the germline J gene. Per the germline V gene, CDR1 is NSHNY and CDR2 is SYGAGN. Trimming cost V 4 bases and J 1 base, with 11 bases left between them. The CDR3 is 14 residues long.

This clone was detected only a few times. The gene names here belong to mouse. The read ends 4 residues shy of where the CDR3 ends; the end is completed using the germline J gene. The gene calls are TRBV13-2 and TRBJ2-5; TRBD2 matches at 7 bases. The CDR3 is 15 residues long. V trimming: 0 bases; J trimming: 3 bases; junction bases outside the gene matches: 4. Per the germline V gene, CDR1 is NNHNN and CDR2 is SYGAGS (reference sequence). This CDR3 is CASGDVAGGQDTQYF. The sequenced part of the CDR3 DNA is TGTGCCAGCGGTGATGTGGCTGGGGGACAAGAC.

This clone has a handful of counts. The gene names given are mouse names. The CDR3 sequence: CASRGTANSDYTF. The sequenced CDR3 bases are TGTGCCAGCAGGGGTACAGCAAACTCC. The J gene is TRBJ1-2, the V gene TRBV13-1; D ambiguous. The read gets to within 4 residues of the CDR3 end, and the germline J gene fills in the rest. This CDR3 has 13 amino acids. Germline CDR1 NSHNY, CDR2 SYGAGN. Trimming took off 5 bases at V and 0 bases at J, with 8 bases between the two ends.

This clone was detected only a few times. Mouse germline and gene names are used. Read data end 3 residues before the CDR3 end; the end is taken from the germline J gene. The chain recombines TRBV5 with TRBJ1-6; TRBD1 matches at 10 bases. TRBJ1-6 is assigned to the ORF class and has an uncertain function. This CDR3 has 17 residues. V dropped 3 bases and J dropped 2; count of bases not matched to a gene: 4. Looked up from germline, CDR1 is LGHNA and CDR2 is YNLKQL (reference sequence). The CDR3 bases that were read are TGTGCCAGCAGCCAGCCGGGACAGGGGACCTATAATTCGCCC. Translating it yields CASSQPGQGTYNSP. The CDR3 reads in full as CASSQPGQGTYNSPLYF.

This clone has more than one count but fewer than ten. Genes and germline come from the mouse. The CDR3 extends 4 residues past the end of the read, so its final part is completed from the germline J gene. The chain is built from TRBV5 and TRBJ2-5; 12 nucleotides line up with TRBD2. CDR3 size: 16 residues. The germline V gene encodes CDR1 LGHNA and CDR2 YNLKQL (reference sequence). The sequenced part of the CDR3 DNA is TGTGCCAGCAGCCAAAGACTGGGGGGGCGCGAAGAC. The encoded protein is CASSQRLGGRED. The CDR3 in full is CASSQRLGGREDTQYF.

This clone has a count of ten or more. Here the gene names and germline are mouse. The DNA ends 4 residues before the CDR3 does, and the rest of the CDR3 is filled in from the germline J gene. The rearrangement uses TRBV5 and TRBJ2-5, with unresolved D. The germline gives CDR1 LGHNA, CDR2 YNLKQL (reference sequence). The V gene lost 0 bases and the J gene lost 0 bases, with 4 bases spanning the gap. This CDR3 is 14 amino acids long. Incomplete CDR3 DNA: TGTGCCAGCAGCCAAGACAGGAACCAAGAC. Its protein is CASSQDRNQD. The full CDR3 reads CASSQDRNQDTQYF.